Detailed here is one T cell receptor (beta chain). Antigen: not known. The TRB cDNA libraries were prepared by 5' RACE with UMI labels. Reanalyzing the 5' RACE reads, TCRdb keeps one entry per CDR3 protein, without DNA. This sample's table reports 84,000 or so distinct CDR3 sequences. The entry originates in a study of CXCR3-negative and CXCR3-positive naive CD8 T cells. Overall study results and limits: The study found more hydrophobic TRB CDR3s in CXCR3-positive naive cells than in CXCR3-negative naive cells.

Germline V CDR1 and CDR2: SGDLS, YYNGEE. The CDR3 is made up of 18 amino acids. The sample comprised naive CXCR3+ CD8+ T cells from blood. Subset defined: CD45RO-CCR7+CD27+CD95- naive CD8+ T cells expressing CXCR3 (TNR3+). The V and J genes are TRBV9 and TRBJ2-7; TCRdb picks TRBD2, but there is no DNA to check that call. The clonotype was recovered from a human donor in good health. Some clones in this sample may be carry-over from other donors' samples. The CDR3 loop reads CASSVDGTSGGDAYEQYF. Full variable domain (remainder filled in from reference TRBV9 and TRBJ2-7): DSGVTQTPKHLITATGQRVTLRCSPRSGDLSVYWYQQSLDQGLQFLIQYYNGEERAKGNILERFSAQQFPDLHSELNLSSLELGDSALYFCASSVDGTSGGDAYEQYFGPGTRLTVT.